These 19 T cell receptor beta chains were all obtained from the same sample, sequenced in a study of cytomegalovirus exposure and HLA in healthy donors. Researchers ran the PCR with 60 Vbeta and 13 Jbeta primers. Data came from immunoSEQ multiplex PCR; TCRdb stores just in-frame clones and leaves some out. The sample carries around 150,000 clones, more than 60% recorded once. Material for sequencing was PBMCs. These receptors were taken from a man aged 40-55 years in good health and CMV-seronegative.

This chain uses TRBV6-1 with TRBJ1-5, with D possibly matching TRBD1 (6 bases). V was cut by 11 bases and J by 1 base, with 9 bases left in between. CDR3 length: 12 residues. Germline V CDR1 and CDR2: MNHNS, SASEGT. The chain's CDR3 is CAGGQSNQPQHF. The CDR3 bases are TGTGCCGGAGGACAGAGCAATCAGCCCCAGCATTTT.

V is TRBV7-2 and J is TRBJ2-2, with 10 bases matching TRBD2. The CDR3 extends over 16 amino acids. V dropped 3 bases and J dropped 5; count of bases not matched to a gene: 6. The germline gives CDR1 SGHTA, CDR2 FQGNSA. CDR3 DNA: TGTGCCAGCAGCTTCCTTAGCGGGGGGAGGACCGGGGAGCTGTTTTTT. Protein: CASSFLSGGRTGELFF.

The chain joins TRBV2 to TRBJ1-5, with TRBD1 matching 7 bases. Germline loops: CDR1 SNHLY, CDR2 FYNNEI. This CDR3 is 17 amino acids long. Losses at the gene ends were 4 bases for V and 1 base for J; bases not matched to a gene: 10. The CDR3 DNA reads as TGTGCCAGCAGTGTTAGTGTCGCAGGGGGGAGCAATCAGCCCCAGCATTTT. As protein: CASSVSVAGGSNQPQHF.

The chain couples TRBV9 to TRBJ1-1; TRBD1 matches at 9 bases. Germline CDR1 reads SGDLS; CDR2 reads YYNGEE. Unmatched junction bases numbered 3, after V lost 0 bases and J lost 6 bases. CDR3 length equals 14 residues. The CDR3 loop reads CASSVGDRGSEAFF. The CDR3 bases are TGTGCCAGCAGCGTAGGAGACAGGGGGTCTGAAGCTTTCTTT.

This clone was seen a few times. This sequence joins TRBV5-4 and TRBJ2-1; 9 positions agree with TRBD2. The CDR3 is 14 residues long. Germline trimming cut 4 bases from V and 7 bases from J; bases unmatched to any gene: 6. Germline CDR1 SGHNT, CDR2 YYREEE (reference sequence). The CDR3 DNA sequence: TGTGCCAGCAGCCAGGGACTAGCCGGAAATGAGCAGTTCTTC. This translates into CASSQGLAGNEQFF.

This sequence joins TRBV13 and TRBJ1-2; TRBD1 aligns across 8 bases. Trimming at V came to 5 bases and at J to 3 bases, leaving 8 bases not matched to a gene. Germline V gene data show CDR1 as PRHDT and CDR2 as FYEKMQ (reference sequence). CDR3 length: 15 amino acids. The CDR3 sequence is CASSPYGQGDYGYTF. As DNA, the CDR3 is TGTGCCAGCAGCCCATACGGACAGGGTGACTATGGCTACACCTTC.

This sequence joins TRBV9 and TRBJ2-5; D gene ambiguous. The CDR3 has 12 amino acids. CDR1 SGDLS and CDR2 YYNGEE come from the germline V gene. V lost 0 bases to trimming and J lost 3 bases, with 3 bases between them. CDR3 amino acids: CASSVAEETQYF. In DNA form, the CDR3 reads TGTGCCAGCAGCGTAGCCGAAGAGACCCAGTACTTC.

This chain links TRBV5-4 with TRBJ1-2, with D possibly matching TRBD1 (5 bases). Germline CDR1 SGHNT, CDR2 YYREEE (reference sequence). The CDR3 covers 13 residues. Trimming removed 0 bases at V and 8 bases at J, with 11 bases between. CDR3 in amino acids: CASSLAAGYGYTF. The DNA of the CDR3 is TGTGCCAGCAGCTTGGCCGCAGGGTACGGCTACACCTTC.

The rearrangement joins TRBV5-8 to TRBJ2-2, with D perhaps matching TRBD1 (5 bases). CDR3 length: 18 amino acids. The germline V gene encodes CDR1 SGHTS and CDR2 YDEGEE. The ends were cut back, 4 bases at V and 4 bases at J, with 23 bases in the middle. CDR3 DNA: TGTGCCAGCAGCCCCATCTCTGCCAGGGCCCTCGGCACCGGGGAGCTGTTTTTT. It specifies CASSPISARALGTGELFF. The whole variable domain, filled in from reference TRBV5-8 and TRBJ2-2, reads EAGVTQSPTHLIKTRGQQATLRCSPISGHTSVYWYQQALGLGLQFLLWYDEGEERNRGNFPPRFSGRQFPNYSSELNVNALELEDSALYLCASSPISARALGTGELFFGEGSRLTVL.

As regards this clone: Within the sample, other DNA sequences also encode this same CDR3. The chain employs TRBV18 and TRBJ2-3; D remains ambiguous. V dropped 1 base and J dropped 2 bases, with 4 bases sitting between them. The CDR3 has 13 amino acids. CDR1 is KGHSH, CDR2 LQKENI, per germline. CDR3 DNA sequence: TGTGCCAGCTCACCACTCGTCACAGATACGCAGTATTTT. It codes for CASSPLVTDTQYF.

The chain carries TRBV11-1 and TRBJ2-5; 12 bases match TRBD2. Germline values: CDR1 SGHAT, CDR2 FQDESV (reference sequence). This CDR3 spans 16 amino acids. The V gene end was trimmed by 3 bases and the J gene end by 2 bases; junction bases not matched to a gene: 4. This CDR3 is CASSLFTSGGQETQYF. The CDR3 nucleotides are TGTGCCAGCAGCTTGTTCACTAGCGGGGGGCAAGAGACCCAGTACTTC.

This chain joins TRBV15 and TRBJ1-2; 8 bases are shared with TRBD1. Losses at the gene ends were 1 base for V and 1 base for J; bases not matched to a gene: 8. CDR3 length equals 17 residues. Germline CDR1 reads LNHNV; CDR2 reads YYDKDF (reference sequence). CDR3 DNA sequence: TGTGCCACCAGCAGAGGAGACCGGGACAGGAATAACTATGGCTACACCTTC. This sequence encodes CATSRGDRDRNNYGYTF.

The chain joins TRBV4-3 to TRBJ2-7, with 10 bases aligning to TRBD2. Germline CDR1 LGHNA, CDR2 YSLEER. The CDR3 has 18 amino acids. V shed 0 bases and J 4 bases; nucleotides not matched to a gene: 12. CDR3 nucleotide sequence: TGCGCCAGCAGCCAAGATACCCCGCGAGCGGGGGGGCTTTACGAGCAGTACTTC. Protein: CASSQDTPRAGGLYEQYF.

The genes are TRBV6-1 and TRBJ2-1; TRBD2 matches 14 bases. The CDR3 consists of 16 residues. CDR1 and CDR2 from the germline V gene are MNHNS and SASEGT. With 4 bases clipped from V and 9 bases from J, the junction kept 8 bases outside the gene matches. CDR3: CASSARLAGGLGEQFF. As DNA, the CDR3 is TGTGCCAGCAGTGCGCGACTAGCGGGGGGGCTGGGTGAGCAGTTCTTC.

CDR3 amino acids: CASSSQGSYGYTF. The CDR3 DNA reads as TGTGCCAGCAGTTCACAGGGGTCCTATGGCTACACCTTC. This sequence joins TRBV27 and TRBJ1-2; 7 positions match TRBD1. The ends lost 4 bases at V and 4 bases at J; junction bases unmatched: 3. The CDR3 consists of 13 residues. Germline V gene data show CDR1 as MNHEY and CDR2 as SMNVEV (reference sequence).

The chain uses TRBV9 and TRBJ2-1, with 10 bases matching TRBD1. CDR1 and CDR2 (germline): SGDLS, YYNGEE. CDR3 length: 15 amino acids. J gave up 8 bases and V 3 bases, and 8 bases lay outside the gene matches. CDR3 amino acids: CASSDRQGAPDEQFF. The CDR3 bases are TGTGCCAGCAGCGACCGACAGGGGGCTCCGGATGAGCAGTTCTTC. Drawing the rest from reference TRBV9 and TRBJ2-1, the complete variable domain is DSGVTQTPKHLITATGQRVTLRCSPRSGDLSVYWYQQSLDQGLQFLIQYYNGEERAKGNILERFSAQQFPDLHSELNLSSLELGDSALYFCASSDRQGAPDEQFFGPGTRLTVL.

The rearrangement links TRBV30 to TRBJ1-1; tentative D call: TRBD1 (5 bases). Between the trimmed V and J ends, which lost 4 bases and 2 bases, there was a span of 14 bases. The CDR3 has 14 residues. CDR1 is GTSNPN and CDR2 is SVGIG in the germline V gene (reference sequence). CDR3 amino acids: CAWTKAGGNTEAFF. DNA for the CDR3: TGTGCCTGGACTAAAGCCGGGGGAAACACTGAAGCTTTCTTT.

This chain joins TRBV30 and TRBJ1-6, with D possibly being TRBD1 (6 bases). The CDR3 covers 13 residues. V shed 2 bases and J shed 10 bases, with 12 bases lying between them. Germline V gives CDR1 GTSNPN, CDR2 SVGIG (reference sequence). CDR3 amino acids: CAWSSGVGSPLHF. The CDR3, as DNA: TGTGCCTGGAGTTCAGGGGTAGGATCACCCCTCCACTTT.

This clone has just one count. The chain links TRBV6-1 to TRBJ2-5, with 7 nucleotides matching TRBD1. CDR3 length: 15 residues. The V segment lost 8 bases and the J segment 2 bases; nucleotides outside the gene matches: 11. Germline V gene data show CDR1 as MNHNS and CDR2 as SASEGT. The CDR3 sequence is CASSRDRAIQETQYF. Here the CDR3 DNA reads TGTGCCAGCTCCCGGGACAGAGCCATACAAGAGACCCAGTACTTC.